This T cell receptor beta chain was captured in a study of T cells after yellow fever vaccination. TCRdb ran MiXCR on the 5' RACE reads and lists one entry per CDR3 protein. The profile shows 500,000 to 650,000 distinct CDR3 sequences, about 17% of them singletons. Study results and limitations: Compared with primary, the secondary response was weaker and peaked at day 5, not 15.

The CDR3 sequence is 14 residues long. Trimming shortened V by 1 base and J by 0 bases, and 7 bases separated the two germline ends. CDR1 is DFQATT, CDR2 SNEGSKA, per germline (reference sequence). Only a few counts were recorded for this clonotype. Its antigen is unidentified. This sample comprised PBMCs, obtained roughly 5 days after the first yellow fever vaccination. V gene TRBV20-1 combines with J gene TRBJ1-5; D is ambiguous. The origin of this receptor is a man aged 18 to 30 who received the YFV17D yellow fever vaccine. The CDR3 region has the DNA TGCAGTGCTAGAGGAGAATCTAGCAATCAGCCCCAGCATTTT. It encodes CSARGESSNQPQHF.